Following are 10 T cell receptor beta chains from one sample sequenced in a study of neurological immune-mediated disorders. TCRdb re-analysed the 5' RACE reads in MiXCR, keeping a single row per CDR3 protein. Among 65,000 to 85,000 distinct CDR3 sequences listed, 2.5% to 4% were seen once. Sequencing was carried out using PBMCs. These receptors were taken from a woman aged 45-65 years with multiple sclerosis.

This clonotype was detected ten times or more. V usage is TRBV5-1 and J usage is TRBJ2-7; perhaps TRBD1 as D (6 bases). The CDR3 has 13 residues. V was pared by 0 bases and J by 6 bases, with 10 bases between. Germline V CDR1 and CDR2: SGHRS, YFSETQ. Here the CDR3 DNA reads TGCGCCAGCAGCTTGGGACAGGCCCTCGAGCAGTACTTC. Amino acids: CASSLGQALEQYF.

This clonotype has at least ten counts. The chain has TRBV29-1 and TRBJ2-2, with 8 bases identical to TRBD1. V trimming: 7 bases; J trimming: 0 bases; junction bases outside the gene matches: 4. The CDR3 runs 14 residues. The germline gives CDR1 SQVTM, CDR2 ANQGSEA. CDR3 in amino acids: CSARTGSNTGELFF. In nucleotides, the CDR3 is TGCAGCGCCAGGACAGGGTCGAACACCGGGGAGCTGTTTTTT.

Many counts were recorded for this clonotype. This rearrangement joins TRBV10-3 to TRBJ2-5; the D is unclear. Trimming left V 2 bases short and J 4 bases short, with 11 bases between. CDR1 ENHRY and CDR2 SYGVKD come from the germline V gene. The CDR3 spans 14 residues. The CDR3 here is CAISEPRVSETQYF. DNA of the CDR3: TGTGCCATCAGTGAGCCCCGGGTTTCAGAGACCCAGTACTTC.

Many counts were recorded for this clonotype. CDR3 sequence: CASSASPSSYNEQFF. CDR3 in DNA: TGTGCCAGCAGCGCCTCCCCCAGCTCCTACAATGAGCAGTTCTTC. This sequence joins TRBV7-9 and TRBJ2-1; D unclear. Germline lookup yields CDR1 SEHNR and CDR2 FQNEAQ (reference sequence). The germline V and J ends were trimmed by 5 bases and 0 bases, with 11 bases remaining between them. CDR3 length: 15 residues.

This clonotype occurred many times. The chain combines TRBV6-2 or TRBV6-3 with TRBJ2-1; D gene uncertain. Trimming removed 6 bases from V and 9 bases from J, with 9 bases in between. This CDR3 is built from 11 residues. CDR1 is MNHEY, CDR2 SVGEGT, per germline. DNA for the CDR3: TGTGCCAGCAGCCACCGATTTGAGCAGTTCTTC. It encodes CASSHRFEQFF.

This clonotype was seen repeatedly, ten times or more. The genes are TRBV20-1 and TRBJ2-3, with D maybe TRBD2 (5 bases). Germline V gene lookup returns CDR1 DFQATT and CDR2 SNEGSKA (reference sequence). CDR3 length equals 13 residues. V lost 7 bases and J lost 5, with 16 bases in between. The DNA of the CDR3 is TGCAGTGTTCTAGCCATGCCCCGAGATACGCAGTATTTT. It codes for CSVLAMPRDTQYF.

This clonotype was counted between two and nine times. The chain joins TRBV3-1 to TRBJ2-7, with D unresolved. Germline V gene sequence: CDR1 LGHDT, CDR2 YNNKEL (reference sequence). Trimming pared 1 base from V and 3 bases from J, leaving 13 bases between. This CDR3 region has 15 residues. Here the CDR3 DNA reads TGTGCCAGCAGCCAAGGTCCAGGAGCCGTCTACGAGCAGTACGTC. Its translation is CASSQGPGAVYEQYV.

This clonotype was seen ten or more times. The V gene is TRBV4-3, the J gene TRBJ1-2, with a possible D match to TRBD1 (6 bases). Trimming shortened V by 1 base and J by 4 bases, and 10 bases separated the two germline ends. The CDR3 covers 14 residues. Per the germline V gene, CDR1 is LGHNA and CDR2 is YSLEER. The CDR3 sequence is CASSQGYRAYGYTF. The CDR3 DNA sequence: TGCGCCAGCAGCCAAGGATACAGGGCCTATGGCTACACCTTC.

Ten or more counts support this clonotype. The CDR3 loop is CASSLEDRRNTEAFF. CDR3 sequence (DNA): TGCGCCAGCAGCTTGGAAGACAGGCGGAACACTGAAGCTTTCTTT. The chain combines TRBV5-1 with TRBJ1-1; D is possibly TRBD1 (6 bases). This CDR3 is built from 15 residues. Trimming removed 0 bases from V and 1 base from J, with 10 bases in between. Germline values: CDR1 SGHRS, CDR2 YFSETQ.

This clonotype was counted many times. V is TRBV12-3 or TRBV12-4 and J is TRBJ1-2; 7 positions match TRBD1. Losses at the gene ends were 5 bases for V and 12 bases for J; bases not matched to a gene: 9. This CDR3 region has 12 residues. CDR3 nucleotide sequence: TGTGCCAGCAGTGCATCAGGGGGGAAGGACACCTTC. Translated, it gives CASSASGGKDTF.